The 5 T cell receptor beta chains listed next were all sequenced from one sample in a study of Tregs in tolerant kidney transplant recipients. Measured with immunoSEQ multiplex PCR; TCRdb has only the in-frame clones, and not every one. The sample lists about 64,000 clones, more than 75% occurring once. Mixed chimerism was transient after nonmyeloablative marrow transplants from related graft donors. The sample in question was CD4+ T cells from blood (PBMCs), obtained 6 months after the transplant. The receptors were sampled from a human patient who received a combined kidney and bone marrow transplant. A share of the T cells may be of graft donor origin.

This clone was seen a single time. The chain employs TRBV28 and TRBJ1-1; D unresolved. Deletions cut 3 bases from V and 1 base from J, with 12 bases between. The germline gives CDR1 MDHEN, CDR2 SYDVKM. CDR3 size: 15 residues. In DNA form, the CDR3 reads TGTGCCAGCAGTTTGATCATTCCGGGGAACACTGAAGCTTTCTTT. Its translation: CASSLIIPGNTEAFF.

The chain is built from TRBV27 and TRBJ2-3; TRBD1 matches at 7 bases. CDR1 and CDR2 (germline): MNHEY, SMNVEV (reference sequence). The CDR3 has 15 amino acids. After removal of 6 bases from V and 6 bases from J, the junction contained 12 bases not matched to a gene. In DNA, the CDR3 is TGTGCCAGCAGACCGTGGGACAGACCTGCTGATACGCAGTATTTT. Translated: CASRPWDRPADTQYF.

V and J are TRBV30 and TRBJ2-7; tentative D call: TRBD1 (6 bases). CDR1 is GTSNPN, CDR2 SVGIG, per germline (reference sequence). With 6 bases removed from V and 4 bases from J, the gap between germline ends came to 13 bases. The CDR3 runs 12 residues. CDR3: CACPTGRYEQYF. CDR3 bases: TGTGCCTGCCCGACAGGCCGGTACGAGCAGTACTTC.

CDR3 DNA sequence: TGTGCCAGCAGCGCTCCGGGACAGCCCCCATACGAGCAGTACTTC. Translated, it gives CASSAPGQPPYEQYF. The chain couples TRBV11-3 to TRBJ2-7; 7 positions agree with TRBD1. The germline gives CDR1 SGHNT, CDR2 YENEEA. This CDR3 contains 15 residues. V lost 5 bases to trimming and J lost 4 bases; unmatched junction nucleotides: 11.

The gene calls are TRBV10-3 and TRBJ2-1; D might be TRBD1 (6 bases). Trimming left V 7 bases short and J 5 bases short, with 18 bases between. Germline-derived CDR1 and CDR2 are ENHRY and SYGVKD. The CDR3 totals 15 residues. CDR3 nucleotide sequence: TGTGCCATCAATTCCGGGACATCCTCGGACAATGAGCAGTTCTTC. It yields the protein CAINSGTSSDNEQFF.